The TCR beta chain under discussion was sequenced for a study of OX40 agonist ivuxolimab in advanced cancers. The overall study: Patients received the agonistic anti-OX40 (CD134) antibody ivuxolimab. Overall study findings and caveats: The mean number of expanded clones was higher in CD8+ T cells than in CD4+.

About this clone: Its antigen is still unknown.

Profiled with immunoSEQ multiplex PCR; TCRdb holds only in-frame clones, not every one. This sample yields about 91,000 clones, of which approximately 85% are seen a single time; about 0.22% belongs to the top ten. Trimming removed 4 bases from V and 0 bases from J, with 13 bases in between. The CDR3 runs to 15 residues. Germline CDR1 reads SGDLS; CDR2 reads YYNGEE. Systemic immunosuppression or a history of autoimmune disease excluded patients. Blood sampling took place at baseline, cycle 4 day 1, and cycle 7 day 1. The source of this sequence is an adult with an advanced solid tumor such as melanoma, head and neck, liver or kidney cancer. This sequence joins TRBV9 and TRBJ1-1, with D unresolved. The sequences come from CD4+ or CD8+ T cells sorted from blood, collected in a trial of the OX40 agonist ivuxolimab. CDR3 sequence: CASSSSPGMNTEAFF. The CDR3 nucleotides are TGTGCCAGCAGCTCCAGCCCCGGAATGAACACTGAAGCTTTCTTT.